This T cell receptor (beta chain) was sequenced during a study of blood T cell repertoires in COVID-19. Across the study: In each case, the material was cDNA or gDNA derived from T cells, B-cell-depleted T cells, or PBMCs.

Sequencing used immunoSEQ multiplex PCR; TCRdb keeps in-frame clones, though not all of them. This table has about 160,000 clones, approximately 87% appearing once. Germline CDR1 reads SGHRS; CDR2 reads YFSETQ. The V end was cut by 4 bases, the J end by 3 bases, with 8 bases between. This CDR3 is 12 amino acids long. This clonotype was sampled from an older woman with acute or convalescent COVID-19. The specimen sequenced was peripheral blood. This chain uses TRBV5-1 with TRBJ2-7; no reliable D call. The CDR3 region has the DNA TGCGCCAGCAGCGTCACGGGCTACGAGCAGTACTTC. It specifies CASSVTGYEQYF. Full variable domain (outside the CDR3, taken from reference TRBV5-1 and TRBJ2-7): KAGVTQTPRYLIKTRGQQVTLSCSPISGHRSVSWYQQTPGQGLQFLFEYFSETQRNKGNFPGRFSGRQFSNSRSEMNVSTLELGDSALYLCASSVTGYEQYFGPGTRLTVT.